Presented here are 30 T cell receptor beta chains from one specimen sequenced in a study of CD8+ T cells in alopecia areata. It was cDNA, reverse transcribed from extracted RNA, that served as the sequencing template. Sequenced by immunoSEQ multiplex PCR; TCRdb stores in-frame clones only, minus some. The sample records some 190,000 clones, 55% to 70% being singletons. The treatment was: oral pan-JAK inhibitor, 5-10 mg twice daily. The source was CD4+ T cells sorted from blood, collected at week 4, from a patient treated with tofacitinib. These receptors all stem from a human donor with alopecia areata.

The CDR3 loop reads CASSPDGHSGANVLTF. Here the CDR3 DNA reads TGTGCCAGCAGTCCTGACGGACACTCTGGGGCCAACGTCCTGACTTTC. The V call is TRBV28, the J call TRBJ2-6; possible D gene TRBD1, 5 bases. V was shortened by 5 bases and J by 0 bases, with 11 bases between the two germline ends. Germline V CDR1 and CDR2: MDHEN, SYDVKM. The CDR3 is 16 amino acids.

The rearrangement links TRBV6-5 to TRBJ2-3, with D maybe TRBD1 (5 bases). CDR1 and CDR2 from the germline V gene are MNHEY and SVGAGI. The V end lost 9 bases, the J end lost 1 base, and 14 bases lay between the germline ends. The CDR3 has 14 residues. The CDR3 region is CASCRAGRTDTQYF. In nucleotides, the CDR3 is TGTGCCAGTTGCAGGGCAGGGCGCACAGATACGCAGTATTTT.

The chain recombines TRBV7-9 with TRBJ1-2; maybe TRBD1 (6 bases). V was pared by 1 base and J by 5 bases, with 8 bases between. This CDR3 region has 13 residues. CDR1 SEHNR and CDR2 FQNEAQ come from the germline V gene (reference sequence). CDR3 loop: CASSLGQGYGYTF. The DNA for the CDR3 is TGTGCCAGCAGCTTAGGCCAGGGGTATGGCTACACCTTC.

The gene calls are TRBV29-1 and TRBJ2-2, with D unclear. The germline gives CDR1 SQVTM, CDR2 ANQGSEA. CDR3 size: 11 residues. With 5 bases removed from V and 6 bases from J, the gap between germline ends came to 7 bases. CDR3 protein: CSVSTPGELFF. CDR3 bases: TGCAGCGTTTCGACCCCCGGGGAGCTGTTTTTT.

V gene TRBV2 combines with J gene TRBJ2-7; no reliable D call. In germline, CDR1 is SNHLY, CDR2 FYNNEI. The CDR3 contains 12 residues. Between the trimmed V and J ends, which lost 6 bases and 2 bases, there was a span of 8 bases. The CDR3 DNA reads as TGTGCCAGCAGCCTCGCTACCTACGAGCAGTACTTC. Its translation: CASSLATYEQYF.

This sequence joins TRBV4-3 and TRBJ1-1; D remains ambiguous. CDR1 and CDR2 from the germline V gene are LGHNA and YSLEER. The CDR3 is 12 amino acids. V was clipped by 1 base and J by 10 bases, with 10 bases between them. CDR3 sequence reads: CASSQVGGRAFF. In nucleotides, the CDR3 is TGCGCCAGCAGCCAAGTAGGTGGGAGAGCTTTCTTT.

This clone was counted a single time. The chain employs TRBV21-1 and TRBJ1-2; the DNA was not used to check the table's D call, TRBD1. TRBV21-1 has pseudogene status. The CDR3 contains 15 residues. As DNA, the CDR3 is TGTGCCAGCAGTCAGTTCGACAGGGGGCAGGGTGGCTACACCTTC. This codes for CASSQFDRGQGGYTF.

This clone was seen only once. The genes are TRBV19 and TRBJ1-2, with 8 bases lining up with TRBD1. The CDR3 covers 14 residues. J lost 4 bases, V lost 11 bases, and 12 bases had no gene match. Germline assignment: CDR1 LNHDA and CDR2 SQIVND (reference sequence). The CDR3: CAAASGQGVYGYTF. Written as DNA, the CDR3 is TGTGCCGCCGCATCTGGACAGGGCGTCTATGGCTACACCTTC.

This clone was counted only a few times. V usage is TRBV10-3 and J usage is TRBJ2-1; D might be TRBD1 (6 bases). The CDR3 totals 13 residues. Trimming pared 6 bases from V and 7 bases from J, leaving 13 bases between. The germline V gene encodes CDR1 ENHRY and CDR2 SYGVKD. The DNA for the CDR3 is TGTGCCATCAGAACAGACAGGTGGAATGAGCAGTTCTTC. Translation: CAIRTDRWNEQFF.

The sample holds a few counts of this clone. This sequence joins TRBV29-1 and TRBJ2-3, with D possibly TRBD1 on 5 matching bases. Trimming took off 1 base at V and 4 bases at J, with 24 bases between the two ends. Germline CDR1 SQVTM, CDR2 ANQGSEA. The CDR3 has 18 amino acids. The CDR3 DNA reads TGCAGCGTTGAAGCTCAGGGTCTCAGCCAATTCTTTCCAGATACGCAGTATTTT. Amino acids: CSVEAQGLSQFFPDTQYF.

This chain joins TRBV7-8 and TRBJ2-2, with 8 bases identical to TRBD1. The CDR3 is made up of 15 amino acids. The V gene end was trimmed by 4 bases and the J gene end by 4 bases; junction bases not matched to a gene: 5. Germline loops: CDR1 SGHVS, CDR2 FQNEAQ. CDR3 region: CASSSPQGATGELFF. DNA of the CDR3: TGTGCCAGCAGCTCGCCCCAGGGGGCCACCGGGGAGCTGTTTTTT. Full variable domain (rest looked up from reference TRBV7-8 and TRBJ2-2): GAGVSQSPRYKVAKRGQDVALRCDPISGHVSLFWYQQALGQGPEFLTYFQNEAQLDKSGLPSDRFFAERPEGSVSTLKIQRTQQEDSAVYLCASSSPQGATGELFFGEGSRLTVL.

CDR3 in amino acids: CASSDKEVFGYTF. The CDR3 DNA reads as TGTGCCAGCAGTGATAAGGAGGTCTTTGGCTACACCTTC. The J gene is TRBJ1-2, the V gene TRBV25-1, with no clear D. Germline CDR1 and CDR2: MGHDK and SYGVNS. CDR3 length: 13 residues. Trimming left V 3 bases short and J 7 bases short, with 12 bases between.

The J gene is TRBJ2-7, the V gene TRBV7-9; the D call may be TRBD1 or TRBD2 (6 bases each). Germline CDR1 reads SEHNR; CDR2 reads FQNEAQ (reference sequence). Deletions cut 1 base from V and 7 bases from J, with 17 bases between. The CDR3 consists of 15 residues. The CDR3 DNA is TGTGCCAGCAGCTTAGTGGGGGGCGAAACGAGTGAGCAGTACTTC. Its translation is CASSLVGGETSEQYF.

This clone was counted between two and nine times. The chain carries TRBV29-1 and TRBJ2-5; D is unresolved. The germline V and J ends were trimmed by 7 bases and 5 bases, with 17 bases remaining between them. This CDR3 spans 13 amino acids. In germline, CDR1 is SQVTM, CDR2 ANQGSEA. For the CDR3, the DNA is TGCAGCGCCCCCAGCGAGAGTGCGGAGACCCAGTACTTC. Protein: CSAPSESAETQYF.

The CDR3 sequence: CSVPAAGNYGYTF. The DNA of the CDR3 is TGCAGCGTCCCGGCGGCCGGGAACTATGGCTACACCTTC. V usage is TRBV29-1 and J usage is TRBJ1-2; D uncertain. Trimming removed 6 bases from V and 2 bases from J, with 13 bases in between. The germline V gene encodes CDR1 SQVTM and CDR2 ANQGSEA. The CDR3 has 13 residues.

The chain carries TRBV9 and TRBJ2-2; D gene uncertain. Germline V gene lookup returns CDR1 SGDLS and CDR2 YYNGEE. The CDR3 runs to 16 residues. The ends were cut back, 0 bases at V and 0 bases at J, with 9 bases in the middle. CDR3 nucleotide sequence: TGTGCCAGCAGCGTAGAAACGGACGCGAACACCGGGGAGCTGTTTTTT. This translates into CASSVETDANTGELFF.

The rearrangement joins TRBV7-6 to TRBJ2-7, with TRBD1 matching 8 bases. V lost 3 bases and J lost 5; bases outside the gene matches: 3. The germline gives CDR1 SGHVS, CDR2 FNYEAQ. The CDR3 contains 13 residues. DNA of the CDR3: TGTGCCAGCAGCTTTGGACAGGGTAACGAGCAGTACTTC. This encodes CASSFGQGNEQYF.

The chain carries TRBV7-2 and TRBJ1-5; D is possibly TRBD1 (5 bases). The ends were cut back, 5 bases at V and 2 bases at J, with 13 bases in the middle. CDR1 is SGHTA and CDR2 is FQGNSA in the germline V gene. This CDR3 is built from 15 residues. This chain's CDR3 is CASSPQGGGNQPQHF. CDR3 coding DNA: TGTGCCAGCAGCCCCCAGGGTGGGGGCAATCAGCCCCAGCATTTT.

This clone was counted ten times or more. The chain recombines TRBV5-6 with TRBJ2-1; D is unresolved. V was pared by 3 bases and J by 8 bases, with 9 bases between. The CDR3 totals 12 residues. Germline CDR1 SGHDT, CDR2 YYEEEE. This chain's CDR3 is CASSSQVDEQFF. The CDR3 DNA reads TGTGCCAGCAGCTCTCAGGTGGATGAGCAGTTCTTC.

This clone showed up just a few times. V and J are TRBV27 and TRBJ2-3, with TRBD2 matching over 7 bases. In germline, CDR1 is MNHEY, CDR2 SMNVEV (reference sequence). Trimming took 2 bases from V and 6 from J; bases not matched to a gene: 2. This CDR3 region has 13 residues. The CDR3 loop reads CASSLRRGDTQYF. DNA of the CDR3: TGTGCCAGCAGTTTAAGGCGGGGGGATACGCAGTATTTT.

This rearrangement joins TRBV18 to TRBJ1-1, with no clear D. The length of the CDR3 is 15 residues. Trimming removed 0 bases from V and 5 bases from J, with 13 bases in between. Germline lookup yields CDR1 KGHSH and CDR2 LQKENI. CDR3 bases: TGTGCCAGCTCACCACCGAGGGAGGGAAAAACTGAAGCTTTCTTT. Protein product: CASSPPREGKTEAFF.

The DNA for the CDR3 is TGTGCCAGCAGTTACAGGGGATCTACCTACGAGCAGTACTTC. Its protein product is CASSYRGSTYEQYF. The V and J genes are TRBV2 and TRBJ2-7; 7 nucleotides align to TRBD1. The germline CDR1 and CDR2 sequences are SNHLY and FYNNEI. Trimming took 5 bases from V and 2 from J; bases not matched to a gene: 6. CDR3 length equals 14 residues.

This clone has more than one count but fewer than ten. CDR3 loop: CAWRNRGRSGYGYTF. The CDR3 region has the DNA TGTGCCTGGAGAAATAGGGGACGAAGTGGCTATGGCTACACCTTC. The genes are TRBV30 and TRBJ1-2; D possibly corresponds to TRBD1 (5 bases). Trimming shortened V by 3 bases and J by 4 bases, and 18 bases separated the two germline ends. Germline CDR1 GTSNPN, CDR2 SVGIG (reference sequence). The CDR3 covers 15 residues.

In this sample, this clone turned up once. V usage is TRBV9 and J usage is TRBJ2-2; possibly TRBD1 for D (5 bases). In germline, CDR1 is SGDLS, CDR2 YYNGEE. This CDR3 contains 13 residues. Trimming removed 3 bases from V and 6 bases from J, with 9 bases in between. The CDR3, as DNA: TGTGCCAGCAGCGAGACAGAGCCCGGGGAGCTGTTTTTT. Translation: CASSETEPGELFF.

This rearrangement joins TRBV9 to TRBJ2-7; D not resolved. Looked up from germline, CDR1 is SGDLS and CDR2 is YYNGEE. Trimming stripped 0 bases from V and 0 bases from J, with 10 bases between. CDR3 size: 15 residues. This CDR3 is CASSVGLLSSYEQYF. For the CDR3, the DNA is TGTGCCAGCAGCGTAGGGCTTTTGAGCTCCTACGAGCAGTACTTC.

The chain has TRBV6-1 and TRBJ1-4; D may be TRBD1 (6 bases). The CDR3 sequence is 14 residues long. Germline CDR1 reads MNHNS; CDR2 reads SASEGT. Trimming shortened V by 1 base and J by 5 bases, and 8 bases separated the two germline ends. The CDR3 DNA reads TGTGCCAGCAGTGAAGGGGACACCAATGAAAAACTGTTTTTT. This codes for CASSEGDTNEKLFF.

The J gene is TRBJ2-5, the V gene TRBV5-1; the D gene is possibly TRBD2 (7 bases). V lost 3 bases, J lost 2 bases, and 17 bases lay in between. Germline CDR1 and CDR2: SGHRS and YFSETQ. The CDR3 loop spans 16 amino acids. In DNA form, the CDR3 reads TGCGCCAGCAGCTGGGGGCCTAGCGGAGAACAAGAGACCCAGTACTTC. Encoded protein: CASSWGPSGEQETQYF.

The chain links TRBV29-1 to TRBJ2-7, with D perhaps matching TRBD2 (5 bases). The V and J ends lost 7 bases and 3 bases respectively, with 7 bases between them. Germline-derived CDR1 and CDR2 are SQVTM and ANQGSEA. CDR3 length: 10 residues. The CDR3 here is CSAGDYEQYF. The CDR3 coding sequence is TGCAGCGCCGGGGACTACGAGCAGTACTTC.

CDR3 sequence (DNA): TGTGCCAGCAGCTTAATTGGCGGGGCAAACACTGAAGCTTTCTTT. It specifies CASSLIGGANTEAFF. The chain combines TRBV7-9 with TRBJ1-1, with D perhaps matching TRBD1 (5 bases). Per germline, CDR1 SEHNR and CDR2 FQNEAQ (reference sequence). V gave up 2 bases and J gave up 2 bases, with 12 bases separating them. The length of the CDR3 is 15 residues.

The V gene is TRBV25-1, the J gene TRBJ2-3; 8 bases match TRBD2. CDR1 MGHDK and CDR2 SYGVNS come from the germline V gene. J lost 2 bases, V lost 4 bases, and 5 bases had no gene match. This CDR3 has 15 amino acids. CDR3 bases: TGTGCCAGCAGTGGCCATAGCGGGAACACAGATACGCAGTATTTT. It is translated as CASSGHSGNTDTQYF.